The rows below give T cell receptor beta chains drawn from one sample of a study of metastatic and nonmetastatic thyroid tumors. MiXCR was used by TCRdb to re-call the PCR reads. The data contain around 6,000 clones, roughly 29% of them singletons. The source material was adjacent normal tissue. Receptors were obtained from a female donor with papillary thyroid cancer or a benign thyroid nodule (not recorded which). Some clones in this sample may be carry-over from other donors' samples. Both conserved end residues are part of each CDR3. Expanded clones are given a class, and other clones once, few, many or no size at all.

size	V	J	CDR3
.	TRBV20-1	TRBJ2-3	CSARHAGPTSTDTQYF
few	TRBV27	TRBJ2-2	CASSPLAERNTGELFF
.	TRBV5-1	TRBJ2-7	CASSLEKGARSDEQYF
.	TRBV10-3	TRBJ2-1	CAISESHSGGTYNEQFF
few	TRBV5-1	TRBJ1-4	CASSLGRSREKLFF
.	TRBV28	TRBJ2-7	CAIPDRASYEQYF
.	TRBV9	TRBJ2-1	CASSEGLLINNEQFF
many	TRBV3-1	TRBJ2-3	CASSPGSVDTQYF
.	TRBV4-2	TRBJ2-7	CASSHTLAGGLGEQYF
few	TRBV6-2/TRBV6-3	TRBJ1-1	CASSRGRTEAFF
.	TRBV28	TRBJ2-1	CASSQTREVDEQFF
.	TRBV30	TRBJ2-7	CAWSRGRYEQYF
many	TRBV3-1	TRBJ1-6	CASKGFNNSPLHF
.	TRBV24-1	TRBJ1-2	CATNQAERGGPTYGYTF
medium-sized	TRBV30	TRBJ2-5	CAWSIGETQYF
medium-sized	TRBV5-8	TRBJ1-1	CASSLDRGYTEAFF
medium-sized	TRBV7-9	TRBJ2-3	CASSFPDTQYF
few	TRBV7-6	TRBJ2-1	CASSLGLMQFF
.	TRBV11-2	TRBJ2-7	CASSLTGAEQYF
medium-sized	TRBV4-1	TRBJ2-7	CASSQEERVYYEQYF
few	TRBV6-1	TRBJ2-7	CASSTGRAYEQYF
few	TRBV2	TRBJ1-1	CASSLDRGRGTEAFF
few	TRBV7-8	TRBJ2-7	CASSLGAGSYEQYF
large	TRBV11-3	TRBJ2-7	CASSRDRSRSYEQYF
.	TRBV24-1	TRBJ2-1	CATSDGLAGGMDEQFF
.	TRBV6-2/TRBV6-3	TRBJ1-5	CASGKPGQGGSQPQHF
few	TRBV6-5	TRBJ1-1	CASSWTGHRLF
few	TRBV29-1	TRBJ2-3	CSVRGQGLRTDTQYF
.	TRBV20-1	TRBJ2-7	CSARRTSGGAYEQYF
many	TRBV20-1	TRBJ2-5	CSAQPGQGWETQYF
.	TRBV5-1	TRBJ1-4	CASSLVTGGEKLFF
.	TRBV2	TRBJ1-3	CASSEQGPSNTIYF
.	TRBV6-1	TRBJ1-6	CASTPGTDLGNSPLHF
medium-sized	TRBV7-9	TRBJ2-3	CASSLRLPSTDTQYF
.	TRBV12-3/TRBV12-4	TRBJ1-1	CASSLSPRTGSDTEAFF
.	TRBV11-2	TRBJ2-7	CASSLGQGAYEQYF
medium-sized	TRBV15	TRBJ1-4	CATSVDSGGRINEKLFF
.	TRBV20-1	TRBJ1-2	CSATTGTGYTF
.	TRBV20-1	TRBJ2-7	CSARDPGSGTSYEQYF
few	TRBV19	TRBJ1-1	CASSIDRGGEAFF
.	TRBV6-1	TRBJ1-2	CASTPGQGKYGYTF
.	TRBV20-1	TRBJ2-1	CSARDPGLAGVSSEQFF
.	TRBV10-1	TRBJ2-7	CASSESSSWRGDEQYF
few	TRBV2	TRBJ2-7	CAAAQEGRGYEQYF
.	TRBV28	TRBJ2-3	CASSRLQQDTQYF
few	TRBV5-6	TRBJ2-7	CASSSPFYYEQYF
medium-sized	TRBV18	TRBJ2-2	CASSPANTGELFF
.	TRBV20-1	TRBJ2-5	CSAIGPLGKTQYF